These T cell receptor beta chains were read from a single sample in a study of T-cell memory formation after mild COVID-19. TCRdb used MiXCR to reprocess the 5' RACE reads, holding one entry per CDR3 protein. Found here are 400,000 to 500,000 distinct CDR3 sequences, approximately 24% of them singletons; the top ten hold 7.5% to 10%. Specimen: PBMCs or a T cell subset sorted from them (not recorded which). All receptors derive from an adult woman who had mild COVID-19 (a few samples of this study predate the infection). Cell type and time point are not known. Each CDR3 is given with its conserved first and last residue. A D gene is named only where the DNA matches it firmly. For some rows the clone size is stated as once, few or many, or as a class when expanded; others skip it.

size | J | D | V | CDR3 | DNA
NA | TRBJ1-6 | NA | TRBV6-5 | CASRGSTANSPLHF | TGTGCCAGCAGGGGCAGCACAGCCAATTCACCCCTCCACTTT
few | TRBJ2-7 | NA | TRBV12-3/TRBV12-4 | CASTTQGRTYEQYF | TGTGCCAGCACCACCCAGGGAAGGACCTACGAGCAGTACTTC
NA | TRBJ1-4 | NA | TRBV7-9 | CASSLDGGATNEKLFF | TGTGCCAGCAGCTTAGATGGTGGGGCAACTAATGAAAAACTGTTTTTT
NA | TRBJ1-3 | NA | TRBV7-2 | CASSSGSGMGGNTIYF | TGTGCCAGCAGCTCGGGTTCGGGGATGGGTGGAAACACCATATATTTT
few | TRBJ1-2 | TRBD1 | TRBV29-1 | CSVPKGDSYGYTF | TGCAGCGTCCCCAAGGGGGACAGCTATGGCTACACCTTC
few | TRBJ2-1 | TRBD1 | TRBV10-3 | CAIRARDRRAEQFF | TGTGCCATCAGAGCCCGGGACAGGAGGGCTGAGCAGTTCTTC
NA | TRBJ1-1 | NA | TRBV12-3/TRBV12-4 | CASRTQGFPEAFF | TGTGCCAGCAGAACACAGGGTTTCCCTGAAGCTTTCTTT
NA | TRBJ1-2 | NA | TRBV20-1 | CSAIKINYGYTF | TGCAGTGCTATCAAGATTAACTATGGCTACACCTTC
few | TRBJ1-4 | NA | TRBV27 | CASSLFAHEKLFF | TGTGCCAGCAGTTTATTCGCCCATGAAAAACTGTTTTTT
few | TRBJ2-2 | TRBD2 | TRBV5-4 | CASSLASGITNTGELFF | TGTGCCAGCAGCTTGGCTAGCGGGATTACGAACACCGGGGAGCTGTTTTTT
NA | TRBJ1-1 | TRBD1 | TRBV12-3/TRBV12-4 | CASSPFDGQGRSEAFF | TGTGCCAGCAGTCCCTTCGATGGACAGGGGAGGTCTGAAGCTTTCTTT
NA | TRBJ2-7 | NA | TRBV7-2 | CASSTLQGYEQYF | TGTGCCAGCAGCACATTACAGGGATACGAGCAGTACTTC
NA | TRBJ1-1 | NA | TRBV7-2 | CASSLDLGRNTEAFF | TGTGCCAGCAGCTTAGATCTGGGGAGAAACACTGAAGCTTTCTTT
NA | TRBJ1-1 | TRBD1 | TRBV9 | CASSAGGVPTEAFF | TGTGCCAGCAGCGCAGGGGGGGTACCGACTGAAGCTTTCTTT
NA | TRBJ1-1 | NA | TRBV25-1 | CASSAPETEAFF | TGTGCCAGCAGTGCCCCCGAAACTGAAGCTTTCTTT
NA | TRBJ2-2 | NA | TRBV20-1 | CSASRRTGELFF | TGCAGTGCTAGTCGCCGTACCGGGGAGCTGTTTTTT
NA | TRBJ1-5 | NA | TRBV12-3/TRBV12-4 | CASTQDSILVF | TGTGCCAGCACCCAGGACAGTATCCTTGTTTTT